The clone carrying this T cell receptor (beta chain) was counted only a few times. Time point indicated: patch test 1, 2 weeks after DPC sensitization. Stated treatment: therapeutic diphenylcyclopropenone sensitization with weekly scalp DPC. Patches went on only after blood had been drawn each time. This sample stems from a study of human T cells and chemical hapten exposure. Across the whole study: The study enrolled mostly female patients with alopecia areata, totalis or universalis.

Trimming left V 0 bases short and J 1 base short, with 8 bases between. The CDR3 consists of 15 residues. Looked up from germline, CDR1 is LGHNA and CDR2 is YNFKEQ. Single cDNA molecules in the library carried unique molecular identifiers attached during preparation. MiXCR was run by TCRdb on the RACE reads, yielding one entry per CDR3 protein. The data show fewer than 500,000 distinct CDR3 sequences, about 4.8% seen once. This TCR derives from a woman aged 50 to 60 with alopecia areata. Some clones in this sample may be carry-over from other donors' samples. The source material was whole blood, sampled in connection with sensitization to the hapten diphenylcyclopropenone (DPC). The chain joins TRBV4-2 to TRBJ2-3; unclear D gene. The CDR3 DNA reads TGTGCCAGCAGCCAAGATCCAGTTGGCACAGATACGCAGTATTTT. Its protein is CASSQDPVGTDTQYF.